This entry describes one TCR beta chain. Its antigen is not known. These data come from a study of T cell responses to AZD1222 COVID-19 vaccine. Using immunoSEQ multiplex PCR, the repertoire was profiled, and TCRdb retains in-frame clones only, with some absent. The repertoire has fewer than 100,000 clones, approximately 90% of them found once; the top ten carry over 15%. Regarding the study as a whole: Across spike, vaccine-associated CD4 TCRs were found, dominant at 160-218 and 743-854.

This CDR3 is built from 15 residues. The germline gives CDR1 SNHLY, CDR2 FYNNEI. J was trimmed by 3 bases and V by 2 bases; bases with no gene match: 2. V usage is TRBV2 and J usage is TRBJ2-7, with 12 bases that match TRBD2. Specimen: peripheral blood, collected on day 0 of AZD1222 vaccination. The TCR sequence derives from an adult in good health. The CDR3 sequence: CASSEPGLAGYEQYF. The CDR3 DNA follows: TGTGCCAGCAGTGAACCGGGACTAGCGGGCTACGAGCAGTACTTC.